This T cell receptor beta chain was sequenced for a study of somatic mutations in cytotoxic T cells in rheumatoid arthritis. Germline lookup yields CDR1 SEHNR and CDR2 FQNEAQ (reference sequence). V lost 1 base and J lost 4, with 13 bases in between. The CDR3 length is 15 residues. Some clones are missing from TCRdb's copy, which holds only in-frame ones; the method was immunoSEQ multiplex PCR. The data show 15,000 to 20,000 clones, with roughly four fifths seen just once and about 18% held by the top ten. Turning to this clone: Its cognate antigen is unknown.

Positive selection with magnetic beads achieved the isolation of CD4+ and CD8+ cells, followed by a flow cytometry check of purity. General observations from the study: CD8+ T-cell clonality showed no significant difference between rheumatoid arthritis patients and age-matched healthy controls.

The sample comprised CD8+ T cells sorted from blood. The V gene is TRBV7-9, the J gene TRBJ1-2, with unresolved D. This clonotype was sampled from a woman between 45 and 65 years old with rheumatoid arthritis. The CDR3 DNA reads as TGTGCCAGCAGCTTAGTAGGTGGAGGGCTCTATGGCTACACCTTC. Translated: CASSLVGGGLYGYTF. Full variable domain (rest looked up from reference TRBV7-9 and TRBJ1-2): DTGVSQNPRHKITKRGQNVTFRCDPISEHNRLYWYRQTLGQGPEFLTYFQNEAQLEKSRLLSDRFSAERPKGSFSTLEIQRTEQGDSAMYLCASSLVGGGLYGYTFGSGTRLTVV.